The entry below describes one TCR beta chain. What it recognizes is unknown. This sample was included in a study of OX40 agonist ivuxolimab in advanced cancers. About the research overall: Patients were dosed intravenously with ivuxolimab at 0.01 to 10 mg/kg every 2 weeks. Notes on the study in general: On average, CD8+ T cells had more expanded clones than CD4+. CD4+ and CD8+ blood T cells expanded clonally by week 6 at 0.1 to 3.0 mg/kg.

The method was immunoSEQ multiplex PCR; TCRdb's version includes in-frame clones alone and lacks a portion of them. The profile covers 30,000 to 40,000 clones, with around nine tenths appearing a single time and roughly 25% taken by the ten largest. V lost 5 bases to trimming and J lost 7 bases, with 7 bases between them. Germline lookup yields CDR1 MDHEN and CDR2 SYDVKM. There are 11 residues in the CDR3. The sequencing here drew on CD4+ or CD8+ T cells sorted from blood, taken in a trial of the OX40 agonist ivuxolimab. This receptor was obtained from an adult with an advanced solid tumor such as melanoma, head and neck, liver or kidney cancer. This chain connects TRBV28 to TRBJ2-3, with D hard to call. CDR3 sequence reads: CASSPSNTQYF. In nucleotides, the CDR3 is TGTGCCAGCAGTCCCTCCAATACGCAGTATTTT.